The 14 T cell receptor beta chains reported below all come from one sample, sequenced in a study of T cells of healthy individuals. One entry per CDR3 protein, called by TCRdb with MiXCR from the 5' RACE reads. The table lists some 85,000 distinct CDR3 sequences, roughly 5.1% of them singletons, with 7% to 9% in the top ten. These receptors all come from a female donor in good health.

This clonotype was detected ten times or more. The CDR3 DNA sequence: TGTGCCAGCAGTTACTCTGGTCCGGGAGCCTACGAGCAGTACTTC. Encoded protein: CASSYSGPGAYEQYF. The chain carries TRBV6-6 and TRBJ2-7; maybe TRBD2 (6 bases). Trimming left V 0 bases short and J 2 bases short, with 11 bases between. This CDR3 region has 15 residues. CDR1 and CDR2 (germline): MNHNY, SVGAGI (reference sequence).

This clonotype appeared many times. The rearrangement uses TRBV6-2 or TRBV6-3 and TRBJ2-3; D unresolved. In germline, CDR1 is MNHEY, CDR2 SVGEGT. The CDR3 runs 17 residues. Trimming cost V 7 bases and J 3 bases, with 23 bases left between them. The CDR3 sequence: CASKRLARKGRTDTQYF. Written as DNA, the CDR3 is TGTGCCAGCAAAAGGTTGGCGAGAAAGGGTAGGACAGATACGCAGTATTTT.

This clonotype has ten or more counts. CDR3 residues: CASNSGLLYNEQFF. CDR3 nucleotides: TGTGCCAGCAACAGCGGCCTACTCTACAATGAGCAGTTCTTC. The chain joins TRBV28 to TRBJ2-1; D possibly corresponds to TRBD2 (5 bases). CDR1 and CDR2 (germline): MDHEN, SYDVKM. CDR3 size: 14 residues. The V end was cut by 7 bases, the J end by 3 bases, with 13 bases between.

This clonotype showed up just a few times. The chain joins TRBV7-2 to TRBJ1-6; the match to TRBD1 covers 10 bases. V shed 2 bases, J shed 0 bases, and the junction held 7 bases outside the gene matches. The CDR3 consists of 19 residues. Germline CDR1 reads SGHTA; CDR2 reads FQGNSA. As DNA, the CDR3 is TGTGCCAGCAGCTTATGGGGACAGGGGCCGAGCTCCTATAATTCACCCCTCCACTTT. Protein sequence: CASSLWGQGPSSYNSPLHF.

Ten or more counts support this clonotype. This chain links TRBV4-3 with TRBJ1-2; tentative D call: TRBD1 (5 bases). The V end lost 0 bases, the J end lost 0 bases, and 11 bases lay between the germline ends. The CDR3 extends over 16 amino acids. Germline CDR1 and CDR2: LGHNA and YSLEER. The CDR3 nucleotides are TGCGCCAGCAGCCAAGACAGGGTAGTGTCTAACTATGGCTACACCTTC. Its protein product is CASSQDRVVSNYGYTF.

This clonotype showed up many times. This chain uses TRBV6-1 with TRBJ2-4, with a possible D match to TRBD1 (5 bases). This CDR3 is built from 15 residues. Trimming took off 2 bases at V and 0 bases at J, with 8 bases between the two ends. Germline V CDR1 and CDR2: MNHNS, SASEGT. CDR3 sequence: CASSEMGLAKNIQYF. The CDR3 nucleotides read TGTGCCAGCAGTGAAATGGGGCTAGCCAAAAACATTCAGTACTTC.

This clonotype was seen ten or more times. CDR3: CASSPQSHRGNQPQHF. For the CDR3, the DNA is TGTGCCAGCTCACCACAGTCCCACAGGGGCAATCAGCCCCAGCATTTT. The rearrangement uses TRBV18 and TRBJ1-5; D may be TRBD1 (6 bases). Germline CDR1 is KGHSH and CDR2 is LQKENI. This CDR3 has 16 residues. V was shortened by 1 base and J by 2 bases, with 12 bases between the two germline ends.

In this sample, this clonotype turned up a few times. DNA for the CDR3: TGCGCCAGCAGCTGGGACAGCCCCTACGAGCAGTACTTC. Amino acid sequence: CASSWDSPYEQYF. V and J are TRBV4-1 and TRBJ2-7; 7 nucleotides align to TRBD1. The CDR3 length is 13 residues. J lost 2 bases, V lost 5 bases, and 3 bases had no gene match. CDR1 is MGHRA and CDR2 is YSYEKL in the germline V gene.

At least ten counts were recorded for this clonotype. The genes are TRBV20-1 and TRBJ2-5, with D possibly TRBD1 on 5 matching bases. CDR1 is DFQATT and CDR2 is SNEGSKA in the germline V gene (reference sequence). V lost 3 bases and J lost 1, with 18 bases in between. The CDR3 consists of 16 residues. The CDR3 bases are TGCAGTGCTAGCCGGACAAACACCGCACGCCAAGAGACCCAGTACTTC. This codes for CSASRTNTARQETQYF.

This clonotype came up many times. This chain connects TRBV6-2 or TRBV6-3 to TRBJ1-2; tentative D call: TRBD1 (6 bases). This CDR3 comprises 13 residues. From germline, CDR1 is MNHEY and CDR2 SVGEGT. Between the trimmed V and J ends, which lost 6 bases and 2 bases, there was a span of 10 bases. For the CDR3, the DNA is TGTGCCAGCAGGTCGGACAGAAACTATGGCTACACCTTC. Protein product: CASRSDRNYGYTF.

This clonotype was found many times. V and J are TRBV7-2 and TRBJ2-5; 8 bases are shared with TRBD1. This CDR3 is 15 amino acids long. J lost 2 bases, V lost 1 base, and 3 bases had no gene match. Per germline, CDR1 SGHTA and CDR2 FQGNSA. The CDR3 here is CASSLVGTGQETQYF. The DNA for the CDR3 is TGTGCCAGCAGCTTAGTTGGGACAGGTCAAGAGACCCAGTACTTC.

This clonotype has a count of ten or more. The CDR3 sequence: CASSYRGNEQFF. The DNA of the CDR3 is TGTGCCAGCAGCTACAGGGGGAATGAGCAGTTCTTC. The chain employs TRBV6-5 and TRBJ2-1; 8 bases align to TRBD1. The CDR3 covers 12 residues. Losses at the gene ends were 6 bases for V and 7 bases for J; bases not matched to a gene: 2. CDR1 is MNHEY, CDR2 SVGAGI, per germline.

There are many counts of this clonotype. The rearrangement links TRBV7-8 to TRBJ1-4; D is uncertain. The V end was cut by 4 bases, the J end by 4 bases, with 7 bases between. CDR3 length: 13 residues. Germline lookup yields CDR1 SGHVS and CDR2 FQNEAQ. The CDR3 coding sequence is TGTGCCAGCAGCTCTATGAATAATGAAAAACTGTTTTTT. Protein product: CASSSMNNEKLFF. The whole variable domain, remainder taken from reference TRBV7-8 and TRBJ1-4, is GAGVSQSPRYKVAKRGQDVALRCDPISGHVSLFWYQQALGQGPEFLTYFQNEAQLDKSGLPSDRFFAERPEGSVSTLKIQRTQQEDSAVYLCASSSMNNEKLFFGSGTQLSVL.

This clonotype was counted many times. The gene calls are TRBV7-2 and TRBJ1-6, with D tentatively TRBD1 (5 bases). CDR1 and CDR2 (germline): SGHTA, FQGNSA. Trimming removed 5 bases from V and 7 bases from J, with 18 bases in between. CDR3 size: 16 residues. The DNA of the CDR3 is TGTGCCAGCAGCGCGGGGGACTTGATTAAGAATTCACCCCTCCACTTT. It is translated as CASSAGDLIKNSPLHF.